This T cell receptor beta chain was recorded in a study of T cells after yellow fever vaccination. The CDR3 is made up of 13 amino acids. Germline loops: CDR1 SQVTM, CDR2 ANQGSEA. This clonotype has a count of ten or more. Its target is not known. The germline gene is not matched at one end of the junction; a read error may be the cause. Study-wide results and limits: Abundant bulk-derived clonotypes could contaminate FACS-sorted repertoires.

In TCRdb, the 5' RACE reads were re-called with MiXCR into one record per CDR3 protein. The data contain about 47,000 distinct CDR3 sequences, roughly 7.5% of them seen just once; the ten biggest clones take up more than 25%. Specimen: CD8+ T cells sorted from PBMCs, collected more than 13 days after the first yellow fever vaccination. V usage is TRBV29-1 and J usage is TRBJ2-2; D not resolved. The sequence derives from a man younger than 35 who received the YFV17D yellow fever vaccine. CDR3 loop: CSVVVGNAGELFF. The CDR3 DNA sequence: TGCAGCGTTGTTGTGGGGAACGCCGGGGAGCTGTTTTTT.